This TCR beta chain was documented in a study of T cell responses to AZD1222 COVID-19 vaccine. Notes on the study in general: Among AZD1222 vaccinees, only six were seropositive at baseline. Reports say nearly half of spike-specific TCRs go after unmutated variant regions.

This clone was seen a handful of times. Its target is not known. Using immunoSEQ multiplex PCR, the repertoire was profiled, and TCRdb retains in-frame clones only, with some absent. The sample records over 85,000 clones, about 88% being singletons. Germline lookup yields CDR1 MGHDK and CDR2 SYGVNS. CDR3 length: 12 amino acids. The V gene lost 3 bases and the J gene lost 9 bases, with 12 bases spanning the gap. The sequencing here drew on peripheral blood, taken 28 days after the second AZD1222 dose. The clonotype comes from an adult who received the AZD1222 COVID-19 vaccine. The gene calls are TRBV25-1 and TRBJ2-7; TRBD1 is a possible D gene (5 bases). The CDR3 coding sequence is TGTGCCAGCAGTGATCCAGGGTCTGTGCAGTACTTC. This encodes CASSDPGSVQYF.